One and the same sample provided the 4 T cell receptor beta chains below, sequenced in a study of T cell responses to AZD1222 COVID-19 vaccine. This table comes from immunoSEQ multiplex PCR, and its TCRdb copy is limited to in-frame clones, with some not included. The table includes just under 100,000 clones, nearly 90% detected once. This specimen was peripheral blood, taken on day 0 of AZD1222 vaccination. The receptors shown here come from an adult in good health.

This sequence joins TRBV5-5 and TRBJ1-2; D is ambiguous. Germline values: CDR1 SGHKS, CDR2 YYEKEE (reference sequence). This CDR3 spans 13 amino acids. The ends were cut back, 0 bases at V and 8 bases at J, with 11 bases in the middle. This CDR3 is CASSLDWVQGYTF. Here the CDR3 DNA reads TGTGCCAGCAGCTTGGATTGGGTGCAGGGCTACACCTTC. The entire variable domain, with the rest obtained from reference TRBV5-5 and TRBJ1-2, is as follows: DAGVTQSPTHLIKTRGQQVTLRCSPISGHKSVSWYQQVLGQGPQFIFQYYEKEERGRGNFPDRFSARQFPNYSSELNVNALLLGDSALYLCASSLDWVQGYTFGSGTRLTVV.

The gene calls are TRBV19 and TRBJ1-5; D is uncertain. Trimming took 7 bases from V and 2 from J, leaving 12 bases between them. CDR1 is LNHDA, CDR2 SQIVND, per germline (reference sequence). The CDR3 spans 14 residues. CDR3 bases: TGTGCCAGTACGTCCCACCCCGGCAATCAGCCCCAGCATTTT. Protein product: CASTSHPGNQPQHF.

The genes are TRBV24-1 and TRBJ1-2; TRBD1 matches 7 bases. The CDR3 is 12 residues long. Trimming took 10 bases from V and 7 from J; bases not matched to a gene: 8. Germline CDR1 reads KGHDR; CDR2 reads SFDVKD. The CDR3 loop reads CATRDSFGGYTF. In DNA, the CDR3 is TGTGCCACGAGGGACAGTTTCGGTGGCTACACCTTC.

This chain's CDR3 is CASSEVPGQGETQYF. CDR3 DNA sequence: TGCGCCAGCAGTGAGGTGCCAGGGCAAGGAGAGACCCAGTACTTC. The chain uses TRBV10-1 and TRBJ2-5, with D possibly being TRBD1 (5 bases). With 2 bases removed from V and 4 bases from J, the gap between germline ends came to 14 bases. Germline assignment: CDR1 WNHNN and CDR2 SYGVQD (reference sequence). The CDR3 contains 15 residues.